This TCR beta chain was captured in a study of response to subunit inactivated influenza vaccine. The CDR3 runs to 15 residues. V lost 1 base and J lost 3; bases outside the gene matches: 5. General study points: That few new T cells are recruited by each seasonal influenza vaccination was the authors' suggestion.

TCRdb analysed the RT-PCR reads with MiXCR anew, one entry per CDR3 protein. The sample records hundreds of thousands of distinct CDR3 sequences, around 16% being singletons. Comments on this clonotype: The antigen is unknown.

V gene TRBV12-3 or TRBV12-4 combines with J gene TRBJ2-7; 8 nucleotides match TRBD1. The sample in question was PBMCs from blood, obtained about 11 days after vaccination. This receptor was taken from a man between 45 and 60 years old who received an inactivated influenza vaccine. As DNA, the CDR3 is TGTGCCAGCAGTTTAGAAGGGACAGGCCACTACGAGCAGTACTTC. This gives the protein CASSLEGTGHYEQYF.